What follows is one T cell receptor beta chain and its context. The antigen remains undetermined. The sample originates from a study of monozygotic twins with inflammatory bowel disease. Germline-derived CDR1 and CDR2 are SEHNR and FQNEAQ (reference sequence). The CDR3 consists of 13 residues. Study findings and constraints: Healthy co-twins had higher TCRbeta inverse Simpson diversity than their IBD twins. Among T cells, the various subtypes were not distinguishable. IBD patients shared fewer clonotypes with others than healthy twins, especially with disease activity.

Reprocessing the 5' RACE reads, TCRdb reports a single entry for every CDR3 protein and omits DNA. Its listing shows around 380,000 distinct CDR3 sequences. This receptor was obtained from a human donor with ulcerative colitis or Crohn's disease, or a healthy co-twin of an affected twin (not recorded which). Material: blood. The rearrangement joins TRBV7-9 to TRBJ1-2; TCRdb's D call of TRBD1 is untestable without DNA. The CDR3 loop is CASSFRDSSGYTF.